Reported below is one T cell receptor (beta chain). This CDR3 has 13 residues. Germline assignment: CDR1 DFQATT and CDR2 SNEGSKA (reference sequence). Trimming took 3 bases from V and 5 from J, leaving 14 bases between them. The record originates from a study of tumor and adjacent non-tumor tissue in lung cancer. No cell sorting was done before RNA was extracted from the tissue. The normal lung tissue was taken more than 3 cm from the tumor edge. The library came from three nested PCR rounds adapted from ARM-PCR protocols. Each CDR3 protein gets one entry after TCRdb re-called the multiplex PCR reads with MiXCR. The sample shows 47,000 or so distinct CDR3 sequences, about 68% of them seen only once.

Sequenced: distant non-tumor lung tissue. The clonotype was recovered from a woman in her 70s with non-small cell lung cancer. The chain links TRBV20-1 to TRBJ2-7; D is unclear. CDR3 coding DNA: TGCAGTGCTAGCCCCGGGTTCGGAAACGAGCAGTACTTC. Amino acid sequence: CSASPGFGNEQYF.